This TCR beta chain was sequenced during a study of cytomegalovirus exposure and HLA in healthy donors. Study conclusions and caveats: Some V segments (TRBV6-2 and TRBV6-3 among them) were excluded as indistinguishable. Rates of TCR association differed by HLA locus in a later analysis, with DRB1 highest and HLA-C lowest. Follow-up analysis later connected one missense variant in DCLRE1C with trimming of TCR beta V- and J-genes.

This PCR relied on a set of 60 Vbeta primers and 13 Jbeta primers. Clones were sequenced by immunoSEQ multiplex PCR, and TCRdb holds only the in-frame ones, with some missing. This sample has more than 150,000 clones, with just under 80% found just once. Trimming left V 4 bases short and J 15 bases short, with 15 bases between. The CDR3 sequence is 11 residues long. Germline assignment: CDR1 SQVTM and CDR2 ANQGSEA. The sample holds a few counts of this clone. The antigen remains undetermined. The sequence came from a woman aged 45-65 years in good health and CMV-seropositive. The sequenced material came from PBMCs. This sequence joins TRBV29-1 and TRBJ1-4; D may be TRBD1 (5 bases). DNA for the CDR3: TGCAGCGTTGTGATGGGGCCTAAAATGTTTTTT. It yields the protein CSVVMGPKMFF.